This T cell receptor (beta chain) was captured in a study of T cells after yellow fever vaccination. At the level of the study: Low-cell-number fractions were prepared with SMART-Seq v4 Ultra Low Input.

UMIs and a universal primer site were added when TCR cDNA was made by 5'RACE template switching. TCRdb re-derived calls from the 5' RACE reads in MiXCR, one entry per CDR3 protein. Of about 580,000 distinct CDR3 sequences listed, roughly a sixth were seen once; the top ten hold around 16%. Turning to this clonotype: Its target is not known.

Study findings and constraints: After the booster, nearly 98% of CD4 and roughly nine tenths of CD8 primary-response clones were re-detected.

The sequenced sample was PBMCs, obtained 4 to 6 days after the first yellow fever vaccination. The TCR sequence derives from a man aged 18-30 years who received the YFV17D yellow fever vaccine.

As DNA, the CDR3 is TGTGCCAGCAGTCCTAGCGGGGTGCGCACAGATACGCAGTATTTT. Translation gives CASSPSGVRTDTQYF. The rearrangement links TRBV5-4 to TRBJ2-3, with 9 bases lining up with TRBD2. The germline V gene has CDR1 SGHNT and CDR2 YYREEE (reference sequence). The V segment lost 5 bases and the J segment 1 base; nucleotides outside the gene matches: 5. The length of the CDR3 is 15 residues. The whole variable domain, remainder taken from reference TRBV5-4 and TRBJ2-3, is ETGVTQSPTHLIKTRGQQVTLRCSSQSGHNTVSWYQQALGQGPQFIFQYYREEENGRGNFPPRFSGLQFPNYSSELNVNALELDDSALYLCASSPSGVRTDTQYFGPGTRLTVL.